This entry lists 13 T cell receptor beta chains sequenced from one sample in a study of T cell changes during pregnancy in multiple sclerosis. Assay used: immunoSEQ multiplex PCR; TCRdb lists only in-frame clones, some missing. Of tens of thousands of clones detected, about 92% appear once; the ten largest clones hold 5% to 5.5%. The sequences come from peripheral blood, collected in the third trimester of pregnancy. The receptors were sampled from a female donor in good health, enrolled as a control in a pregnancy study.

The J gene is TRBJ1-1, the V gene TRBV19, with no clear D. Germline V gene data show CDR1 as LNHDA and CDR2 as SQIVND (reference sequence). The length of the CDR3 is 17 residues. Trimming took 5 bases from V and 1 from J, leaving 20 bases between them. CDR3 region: CASSPRPPRSGNTEAFF. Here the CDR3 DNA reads TGTGCCAGTAGTCCCCGGCCCCCTAGGTCCGGGAACACTGAAGCTTTCTTT.

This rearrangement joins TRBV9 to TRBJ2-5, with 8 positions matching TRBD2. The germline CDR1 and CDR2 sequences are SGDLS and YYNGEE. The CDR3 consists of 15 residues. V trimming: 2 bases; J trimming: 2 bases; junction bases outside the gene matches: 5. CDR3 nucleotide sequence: TGTGCCAGCAGCGTCTCGGGGGGGAGGCAAGAGACCCAGTACTTC. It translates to CASSVSGGRQETQYF.

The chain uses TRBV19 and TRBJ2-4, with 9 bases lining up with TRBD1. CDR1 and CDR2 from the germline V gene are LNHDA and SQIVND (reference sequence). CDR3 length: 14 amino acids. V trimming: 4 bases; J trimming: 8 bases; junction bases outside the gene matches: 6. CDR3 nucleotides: TGTGCCAGTAGTAAACAGGGGGCGAAGGACATTCAGTACTTC. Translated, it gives CASSKQGAKDIQYF.

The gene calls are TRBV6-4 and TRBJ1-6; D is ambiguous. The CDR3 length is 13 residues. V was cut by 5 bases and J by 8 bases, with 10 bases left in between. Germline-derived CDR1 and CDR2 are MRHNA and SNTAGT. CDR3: CASSRTADSPLHF. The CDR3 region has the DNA TGTGCCAGCAGTAGAACCGCAGATTCACCCCTCCACTTT.

For the CDR3, the DNA is TGTGCCAGCAGCTTAGACAGGGGACAAGAGACCCAGTACTTC. Translating gives CASSLDRGQETQYF. This chain connects TRBV5-6 to TRBJ2-5; 8 bases match TRBD1. This CDR3 has 14 residues. Trimming at V came to 2 bases and at J to 2 bases, leaving 2 bases not matched to a gene. Looked up from germline, CDR1 is SGHDT and CDR2 is YYEEEE.

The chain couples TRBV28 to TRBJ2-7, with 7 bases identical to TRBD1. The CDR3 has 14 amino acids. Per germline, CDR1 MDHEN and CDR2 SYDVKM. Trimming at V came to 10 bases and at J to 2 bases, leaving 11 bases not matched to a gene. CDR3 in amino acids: CATGKDRSPYEQYF. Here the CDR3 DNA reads TGTGCCACTGGTAAGGACAGGAGCCCCTACGAGCAGTACTTC.

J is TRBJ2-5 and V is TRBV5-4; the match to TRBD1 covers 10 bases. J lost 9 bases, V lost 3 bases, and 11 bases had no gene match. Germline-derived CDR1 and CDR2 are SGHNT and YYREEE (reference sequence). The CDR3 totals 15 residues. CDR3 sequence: CASSYGTGASRAQYF. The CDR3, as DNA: TGTGCCAGCAGCTATGGGACAGGGGCTTCGAGGGCCCAGTACTTC.

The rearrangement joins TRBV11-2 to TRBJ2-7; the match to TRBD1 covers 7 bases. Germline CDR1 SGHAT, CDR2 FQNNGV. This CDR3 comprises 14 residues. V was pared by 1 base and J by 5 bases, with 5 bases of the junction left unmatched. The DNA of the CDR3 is TGTGCCAGCAGCTTAGTAGACAGGGAAGACGAGCAGTACTTC. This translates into CASSLVDREDEQYF.

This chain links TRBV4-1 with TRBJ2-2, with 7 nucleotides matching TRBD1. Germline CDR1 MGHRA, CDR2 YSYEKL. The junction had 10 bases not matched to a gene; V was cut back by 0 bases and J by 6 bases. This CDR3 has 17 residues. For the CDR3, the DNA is TGCGCCAGCAGCCAAGATCCCGGGACAGTAAATTCCGGGGAGCTGTTTTTT. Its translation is CASSQDPGTVNSGELFF.

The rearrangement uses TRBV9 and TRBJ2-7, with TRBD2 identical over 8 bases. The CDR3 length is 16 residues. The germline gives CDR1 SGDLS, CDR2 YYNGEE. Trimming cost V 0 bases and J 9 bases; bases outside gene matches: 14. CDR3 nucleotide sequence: TGTGCCAGCAGCGTAGGGCTAGCGGGCGACTCTTCGGTGCAGTACTTC. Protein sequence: CASSVGLAGDSSVQYF.

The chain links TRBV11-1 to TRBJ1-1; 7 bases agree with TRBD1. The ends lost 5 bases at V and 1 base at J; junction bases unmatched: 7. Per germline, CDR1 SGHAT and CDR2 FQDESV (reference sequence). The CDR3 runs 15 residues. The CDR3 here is CASSKRTGTNTEAFF. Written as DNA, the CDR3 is TGTGCCAGCAGCAAAAGGACAGGTACGAACACTGAAGCTTTCTTT.

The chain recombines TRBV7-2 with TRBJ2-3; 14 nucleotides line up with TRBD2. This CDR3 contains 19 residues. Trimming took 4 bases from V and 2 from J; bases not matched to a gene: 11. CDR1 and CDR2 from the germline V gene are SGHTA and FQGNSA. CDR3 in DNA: TGTGCCAGCAGCTCCCCCCGCCGGACTAGCGGGGGGAACACAGATACGCAGTATTTT. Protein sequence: CASSSPRRTSGGNTDTQYF.

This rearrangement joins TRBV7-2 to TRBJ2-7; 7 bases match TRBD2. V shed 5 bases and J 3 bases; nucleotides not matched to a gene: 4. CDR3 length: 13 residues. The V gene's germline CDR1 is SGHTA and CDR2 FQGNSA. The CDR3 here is CASSRGLGYEQYF. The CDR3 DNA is TGTGCCAGCAGCCGAGGACTAGGCTACGAGCAGTACTTC.